This TCR beta chain appears in the sequencing data of a study of T-cell reconstitution after alpha-beta-depleted transplantation in children. This sample's TCRbeta library carried unique molecular identifier barcodes. Each CDR3 protein gets one entry after TCRdb re-called the PCR reads with MiXCR. Altogether around 360,000 distinct CDR3 sequences are present, 10% being singletons, with the ten largest covering 2% to 3%. The germline V gene encodes CDR1 LNHDA and CDR2 SQIVND (reference sequence). The CDR3 loop spans 19 amino acids. Trimming took 3 bases from V and 1 from J, leaving 19 bases between them. This clonotype was recorded a few times.

This chain uses TRBV19 with TRBJ2-6; TRBD2 might be the D (5 bases). The receptor's source is a human donor who donated a stem cell graft to a child with acute lymphoblastic leukemia. Sample: PBMCs from the stem cell graft donor, taken from the stem cell graft. CDR3 sequence reads: CASSIEGVGVMSGANVLTF. CDR3 coding DNA: TGTGCCAGTAGTATCGAGGGAGTTGGCGTTATGTCTGGGGCCAACGTCCTGACTTTC.